A single TCR beta chain is shown here with its context. The antigen is undetermined. Different DNA sequences within this sample yield the same CDR3. The data originate from a study of shared clonotypes between healthy human individuals. General study results and limits: All-four-donor shared clonotypes had higher generation probabilities than non-shared clonotypes did.

The method was immunoSEQ multiplex PCR; TCRdb's version includes in-frame clones alone and lacks a portion of them. Among around 1 million clones listed, about 80% were seen once. The V gene's germline CDR1 is SGHRS and CDR2 YFSETQ. Germline trimming cut 1 base from V and 1 base from J; bases unmatched to any gene: 3. The CDR3 has 16 residues. The rearrangement joins TRBV5-1 to TRBJ2-3; TRBD2 matches 10 bases. Specimen: memory CD4+ T cells sorted from blood. The subset denotes: CD45RA-negative fraction. The sequence derives from a man younger than 35 in good health. In DNA, the CDR3 is TGCGCCAGCAGCTTGTTAACTAGCGGGGGCACAGATACGCAGTATTTT. Its translation: CASSLLTSGGTDTQYF.